The next 4 T cell receptor beta chains were all read from a single sample in a study of cytomegalovirus exposure and HLA in healthy donors. The PCR had 60 Vbeta and 13 Jbeta primers. Produced via immunoSEQ multiplex PCR; TCRdb's table is partial and in-frame only. This sample has under 150,000 clones, with about 85% found just once. The source material was PBMCs. All receptors derive from a boy between 2 and 10 years old in good health and CMV-seronegative.

CDR3 residues: CASRTGGLTGELFF. Written as DNA, the CDR3 is TGTGCCAGCAGGACAGGGGGCCTTACCGGGGAGCTGTTTTTT. This chain connects TRBV7-9 to TRBJ2-2, with 10 positions matching TRBD1. Losses at the gene ends were 6 bases for V and 5 bases for J; bases not matched to a gene: 3. Per germline, CDR1 SEHNR and CDR2 FQNEAQ (reference sequence). The CDR3 consists of 14 residues.

The chain uses TRBV7-9 and TRBJ2-7, with unresolved D. In germline, CDR1 is SEHNR, CDR2 FQNEAQ (reference sequence). The CDR3 is 14 residues long. V was cut by 6 bases and J by 0 bases, with 12 bases left in between. The CDR3 coding sequence is TGTGCCAGCAGTTCTTATTCCAGCTCCTACGAGCAGTACTTC. Translated, it gives CASSSYSSSYEQYF.

This chain's CDR3 is CASSLAGGPRLGEQYF. In nucleotides, the CDR3 is TGTGCCAGCAGCTTAGCAGGGGGACCCCGGTTAGGTGAGCAGTACTTC. The genes are TRBV7-2 and TRBJ2-7; D is possibly TRBD1 (6 bases). This CDR3 spans 16 amino acids. V was clipped by 0 bases and J by 7 bases, with 19 bases between them. Per the germline V gene, CDR1 is SGHTA and CDR2 is FQGNSA.

The rearrangement joins TRBV9 to TRBJ2-7; 12 bases match TRBD1. This CDR3 is built from 15 residues. Germline V gene sequence: CDR1 SGDLS, CDR2 YYNGEE. V shed 0 bases, J shed 6 bases, and the junction held 4 bases outside the gene matches. In DNA form, the CDR3 reads TGTGCCAGCAGCGTAGAAGGGACAGGGGGCGGCGAGCAGTACTTC. Residues: CASSVEGTGGGEQYF.